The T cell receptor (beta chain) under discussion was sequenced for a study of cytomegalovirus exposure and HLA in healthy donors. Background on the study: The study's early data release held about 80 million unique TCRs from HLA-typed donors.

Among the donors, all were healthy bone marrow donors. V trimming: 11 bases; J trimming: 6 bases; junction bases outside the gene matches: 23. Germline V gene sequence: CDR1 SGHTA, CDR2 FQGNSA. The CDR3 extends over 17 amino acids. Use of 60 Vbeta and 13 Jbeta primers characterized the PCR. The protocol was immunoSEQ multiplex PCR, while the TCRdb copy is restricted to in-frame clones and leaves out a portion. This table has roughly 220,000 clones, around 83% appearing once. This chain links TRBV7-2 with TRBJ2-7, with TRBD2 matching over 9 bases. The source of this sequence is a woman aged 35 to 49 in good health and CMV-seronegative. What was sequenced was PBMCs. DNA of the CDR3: TGTGCCGATGCGAGGGGTAGCGGGAGAGTTCTTGTCCGCGAGCAGTACTTC. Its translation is CADARGSGRVLVREQYF.